This T cell receptor beta chain was obtained from a study of long-term antiretroviral therapy in people with HIV. Study-wide results and limits: For ART adherence, viral resistance and therapy changes, no data were available.

At the survey level, the v3.0 immunoSEQ assay was run. Some clones are missing from TCRdb's copy, which holds only in-frame ones; the method was immunoSEQ multiplex PCR. Among about 23,000 clones, 70% to 90% were seen once, and the ten largest hold 6.4%. Per individual, the PBMC samples numbered at least one pre-ART and at least two post-ART. V lost 5 bases and J lost 5; bases outside the gene matches: 4. CDR3 length: 13 residues. Looked up from germline, CDR1 is SGHRS and CDR2 is YFSETQ. Turning to this clone: Its matching antigen is unknown.

The TCR was taken from a man in his sixties with HIV. The genes are TRBV5-1 and TRBJ2-3; the match to TRBD1 covers 8 bases. This sample comprised unsorted PBMCs, obtained 0.6 years after starting antiretroviral therapy. The CDR3 DNA is TGCGCCAGCAGTCAGGGGGCTGGAGATACGCAGTATTTT. Translation: CASSQGAGDTQYF. Full variable domain (missing parts from reference TRBV5-1 and TRBJ2-3): KAGVTQTPRYLIKTRGQQVTLSCSPISGHRSVSWYQQTPGQGLQFLFEYFSETQRNKGNFPGRFSGRQFSNSRSEMNVSTLELGDSALYLCASSQGAGDTQYFGPGTRLTVL.